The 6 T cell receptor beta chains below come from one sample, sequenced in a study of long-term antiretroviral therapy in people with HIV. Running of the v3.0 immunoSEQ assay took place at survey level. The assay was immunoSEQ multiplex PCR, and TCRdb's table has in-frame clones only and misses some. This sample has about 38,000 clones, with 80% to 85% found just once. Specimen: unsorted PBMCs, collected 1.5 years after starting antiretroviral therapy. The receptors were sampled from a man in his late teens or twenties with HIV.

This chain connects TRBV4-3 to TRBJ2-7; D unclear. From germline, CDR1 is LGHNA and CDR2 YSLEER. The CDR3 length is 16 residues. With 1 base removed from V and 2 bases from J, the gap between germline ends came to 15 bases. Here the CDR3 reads CASSQASVGIPYEQYF. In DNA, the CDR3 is TGCGCCAGCAGCCAAGCAAGCGTGGGGATCCCCTACGAGCAGTACTTC.

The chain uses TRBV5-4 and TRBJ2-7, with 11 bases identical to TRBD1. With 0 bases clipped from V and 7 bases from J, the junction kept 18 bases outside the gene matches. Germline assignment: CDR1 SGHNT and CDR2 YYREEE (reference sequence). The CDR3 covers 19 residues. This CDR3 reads CASSLVFPGIGQGAGEQYF. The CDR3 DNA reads TGTGCCAGCAGCTTGGTCTTTCCCGGTATCGGACAGGGGGCGGGTGAGCAGTACTTC.

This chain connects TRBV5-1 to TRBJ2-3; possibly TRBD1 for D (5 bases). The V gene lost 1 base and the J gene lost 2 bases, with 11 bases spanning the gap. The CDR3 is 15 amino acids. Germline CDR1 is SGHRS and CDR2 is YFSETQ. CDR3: CASSLWGSDTDTQYF. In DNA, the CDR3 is TGCGCCAGCAGCTTGTGGGGCTCCGACACAGATACGCAGTATTTT.

CDR3 residues: CASSPGTDYGYTF. The CDR3 DNA follows: TGTGCCAGCTCACCAGGGACAGACTATGGCTACACCTTC. This chain joins TRBV18 and TRBJ1-2, with TRBD1 matching 7 bases. J lost 3 bases, V lost 2 bases, and 0 bases had no gene match. The CDR3 totals 13 residues. The germline V gene has CDR1 KGHSH and CDR2 LQKENI.

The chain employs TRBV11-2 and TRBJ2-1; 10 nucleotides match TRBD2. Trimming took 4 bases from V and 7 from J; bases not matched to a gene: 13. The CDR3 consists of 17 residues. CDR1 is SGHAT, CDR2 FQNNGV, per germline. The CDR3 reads CASSSKSLAGVGNEQFF. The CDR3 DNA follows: TGTGCCAGCAGCTCGAAATCCCTAGCGGGAGTGGGGAATGAGCAGTTCTTC. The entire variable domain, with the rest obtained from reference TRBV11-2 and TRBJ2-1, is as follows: EAGVAQSPRYKIIEKRQSVAFWCNPISGHATLYWYQQILGQGPKLLIQFQNNGVVDDSQLPKDRFSAERLKGVDSTLKIQPAKLEDSAVYLCASSSKSLAGVGNEQFFGPGTRLTVL.

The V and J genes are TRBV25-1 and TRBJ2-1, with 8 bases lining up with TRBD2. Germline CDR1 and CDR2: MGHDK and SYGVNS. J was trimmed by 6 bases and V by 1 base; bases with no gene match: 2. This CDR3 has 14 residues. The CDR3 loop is CASSEFGTSNEQFF. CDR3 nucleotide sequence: TGTGCCAGCAGTGAATTCGGGACTAGCAATGAGCAGTTCTTC.